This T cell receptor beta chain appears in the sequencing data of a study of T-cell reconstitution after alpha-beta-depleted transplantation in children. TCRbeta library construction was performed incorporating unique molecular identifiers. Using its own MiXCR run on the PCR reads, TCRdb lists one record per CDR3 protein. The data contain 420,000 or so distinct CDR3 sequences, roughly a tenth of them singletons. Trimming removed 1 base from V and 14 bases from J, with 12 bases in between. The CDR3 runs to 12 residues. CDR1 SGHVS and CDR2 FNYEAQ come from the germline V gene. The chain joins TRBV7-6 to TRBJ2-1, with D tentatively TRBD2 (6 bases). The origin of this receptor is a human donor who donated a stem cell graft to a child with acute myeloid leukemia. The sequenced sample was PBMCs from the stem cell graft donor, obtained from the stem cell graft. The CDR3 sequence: CASSLEVEREFF. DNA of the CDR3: TGTGCCAGCAGCTTAGAGGTCGAGCGGGAGTTCTTC.